This T cell receptor beta chain was found in a study of blood T cell repertoires in COVID-19. CDR1 and CDR2 (germline): SGDLS, YYNGEE. The CDR3 is 15 amino acids. J was trimmed by 7 bases and V by 0 bases; bases with no gene match: 2. Some clones are missing from TCRdb's copy, which holds only in-frame ones; the method was immunoSEQ multiplex PCR. The sample lists tens of thousands of clones; about four fifths were seen once. The sample comprised peripheral blood. This receptor was taken from a human donor with acute or convalescent COVID-19. The donor label of this sample is uncertain. The gene calls are TRBV9 and TRBJ2-1; TRBD2 aligns across 12 bases. CDR3 sequence reads: CASSVASGRGNEQFF. The CDR3 nucleotides read TGTGCCAGCAGCGTAGCTAGCGGGAGGGGGAATGAGCAGTTCTTC.